The clone carrying this T cell receptor beta chain has only a few counts. Here immunoSEQ multiplex PCR was the method, and the copy in TCRdb shows in-frame clones only, minus some. The sample records 30,000 or so clones, less than 95% being singletons. The data stem from a study of PD-1 and CTLA-4 blockade in melanoma. Looked up from germline, CDR1 is MNHEY and CDR2 is SMNVEV (reference sequence). The CDR3 extends over 13 amino acids. The junction had 6 bases not matched to a gene; V was cut back by 7 bases and J by 4 bases. The sequences come from CD8+ T cells from peripheral blood, collected from a patient given anti-PD-1 treatment. The receptor was derived from a human donor with melanoma. The chain has TRBV27 and TRBJ1-2; 7 bases align to TRBD1. The CDR3 protein is CASKQGTSYGYTF. CDR3 nucleotide sequence: TGTGCCAGCAAACAGGGGACCTCCTATGGCTACACCTTC.